This is a list of T cell receptor beta chains from one sample in a study of T cell repertoires in cytomegalovirus infection. Antigens for these TCRs are unknown. TCRdb reprocessed the reads via MiXCR and lists one record per CDR3 protein. This repertoire shows some 940,000 distinct CDR3 sequences, about a third found once; its top ten account for over 10%. Specimen: cultured CD8+ T cells from PBMCs, collected from culture after CMV antigen stimulation. These receptors all come from a human donor in good health (CMV status not recorded). Some clones in this sample may be carry-over from other donors' samples. CDR3s include the opening cysteine and the closing phenylalanine or tryptophan. A D gene is named only where the DNA matches it firmly. The size of a clone is reported for some rows only, either as once, few or many, or as a class for expanded clones.

>TRBJ1-5|TRBV27|TRBD1|-
TGTGCCAGCAGTTTATCAGCCCCGACAGGGGCCGGGTCAGGTCAGCCCCAGCATTTT
CASSLSAPTGAGSGQPQHF
>TRBJ1-1|TRBV25-1|TRBD1|-
TGTGCCAGCAGGCCGGACAGGGGGGCTCCAGAAGCTTTCTTT
CASRPDRGAPEAFF
>TRBJ1-2|TRBV20-1|-|-
TGCAGTGCTAGACCCCGGGACATGATGTTTAGTGGCTACACCTTC
CSARPRDMMFSGYTF
>TRBJ1-1|TRBV6-1|TRBD1|few
TGTGCCAGCGAACAGGGGGCCACTGAAGCTTTCTTT
CASEQGATEAFF
>TRBJ2-3|TRBV24-1|-|-
TGTGCCACCAGTGGTTCTGAGAGCCCGGTCGGTACGCAGTATTTT
CATSGSESPVGTQYF
>TRBJ1-2|TRBV7-9|TRBD1|-
TGTGCCAGCAGCTTAGGGGACAGCCCATATGGCTACACCTTC
CASSLGDSPYGYTF
>TRBJ1-4|TRBV15|-|-
TGTGCCACCAGCACTGACCCTAGGGGTGAAAAACTGTTTTTT
CATSTDPRGEKLFF
>TRBJ1-2|TRBV7-6|-|-
TGTGCCAGCAGTCCGAACAGGGACCCAGTCTATGGCTACACCTTC
CASSPNRDPVYGYTF
>TRBJ2-7|TRBV7-2|TRBD1|many
TGTGCCAGCAGCTTCACCGGGACAGCATACGAGCAGTACTTC
CASSFTGTAYEQYF
>TRBJ1-1|TRBV7-8|TRBD1|many
TGTGCCAGCAGCTTAGGGGCAGGGGGTAGGCCTGAAGCTTTCTTT
CASSLGAGGRPEAFF
>TRBJ1-2|TRBV9|TRBD1|-
TGTGCCAGCAGCGTAGACTTCGGGACAGGGCGTTTAGCTAACTATGGCTACACCTTC
CASSVDFGTGRLANYGYTF
>TRBJ1-5|TRBV27|TRBD1|few
TGTGCCAGCAGTTTAAGACAGGGGTTCAATCAGCCCCAGCATTTT
CASSLRQGFNQPQHF
>TRBJ2-1|TRBV11-1|TRBD1|few
TGTGCCAGCAGCCCCGGGACAGGTACTTGGAGCTCCTACAATGAGCAGTTCTTC
CASSPGTGTWSSYNEQFF
>TRBJ2-5|TRBV4-3|-|few
TGCGCCAGCAGCCAAGAGCGTCAAGAGACCCAGTACTTC
CASSQERQETQYF
>TRBJ2-2|TRBV19|-|few
TGTGCCAGTAGTACACAAGAGGCGAACACCGGGGAGCTGTTTTTT
CASSTQEANTGELFF
>TRBJ1-5|TRBV7-9|-|-
TGTGCCAGCAGCTTGAGTCGAATTAGCAATCAGCCCCAGCATTTT
CASSLSRISNQPQHF
>TRBJ1-2|TRBV7-9|-|-
TGTGCCAGCAGCTTAGATTTCAGGGCGGATGGCTACACCTTC
CASSLDFRADGYTF
>TRBJ2-1|TRBV7-6|-|-
TGTGCCAGCAGCCCCCAGCCAGGCTACAATGAGCAGTTCTTC
CASSPQPGYNEQFF
>TRBJ2-3|TRBV7-9|TRBD1|few
TGTGCCACCGGGACAGGGACAGATACGCAGTATTTT
CATGTGTDTQYF
>TRBJ2-3|TRBV25-1|TRBD2|many
TGTGCCAGCAGCCGGGGGGTGGGGAGGCAGTATTTT
CASSRGVGRQYF
>TRBJ1-5|TRBV4-2|-|-
TGTGCCAGCAGCCAAGAAGTCGGGGGGCGCTGGGGCAATCAGCCCCAGCATTTT
CASSQEVGGRWGNQPQHF
>TRBJ1-2|TRBV5-1|-|few
TGCGCCAGCAGCTTGGGGGCCAACGCTAACTATGGCTACACCTTC
CASSLGANANYGYTF
>TRBJ1-2|TRBV7-8|-|many
TGTGCCAGCAGCTTAGGCAGGCCGACCGACAGCTATGGCTACACCTTC
CASSLGRPTDSYGYTF
>TRBJ2-2|TRBV7-4|TRBD1|-
TGTGCCAGCAGATCCCGGGACAGTACTTGGCTGTTTTTT
CASRSRDSTWLFF
>TRBJ2-1|TRBV7-2|TRBD1|-
TGTGTCAGCAGCTTGGGGCAGGGGGACAATGAGCAGTTCTTC
CVSSLGQGDNEQFF
>TRBJ2-3|TRBV7-2|TRBD2|many
TGTGCCAGCAGCCGTAGCGGGGGTCCCCCCACAGATACGCAGTATTTT
CASSRSGGPPTDTQYF
>TRBJ2-3|TRBV7-8|-|many
TGTGCCAGCAGCTTTCAAACAGGGGGGGGCACAGATACGCAGTATTTT
CASSFQTGGGTDTQYF
>TRBJ1-1|TRBV28|-|-
TGTGCCAGCAGAACATCCTACAGGGAGGGAGCTTTCTTT
CASRTSYREGAFF
>TRBJ2-7|TRBV19|-|few
TGTGCCAGTAGTAAGGACCCCCGGAACTACGAGCAGTACTTC
CASSKDPRNYEQYF
>TRBJ2-1|TRBV2|TRBD1|-
TGTGCCAGCAGTGAAGCAGGGGGCCGATCGGATATCGACAATGAGCAGTTCTTC
CASSEAGGRSDIDNEQFF
>TRBJ2-3|TRBV4-1|-|few
TGCGCCAGCAGCCAAGGGTCAGGACTAAACACAGATACGCAGTATTTT
CASSQGSGLNTDTQYF
>TRBJ2-7|TRBV7-6|TRBD2|few
TGTGCCAGCAGCATTAGCGGGGGGATCACCTACGAGCAGTACTTC
CASSISGGITYEQYF
>TRBJ1-3|TRBV11-2|-|-
TGTGCCATCGGCGAGGGCTCTGGAAACACCATATATTTT
CAIGEGSGNTIYF
>TRBJ2-1|TRBV6-1|-|few
TGTGCCAGCAGTGAAATAGGGCGGAATGAGCAGTTCTTC
CASSEIGRNEQFF
>TRBJ2-1|TRBV4-3|-|-
TGCGCCAGCAGCCAAGATCAGGCCTCTACTTTGGGGGTGTTCTTC
CASSQDQASTLGVFF
>TRBJ2-5|TRBV27|TRBD2|once
TGTGCCAGCAGTTTAGGGACTAGCGGGGATCAAGAGACCCAGTACTTC
CASSLGTSGDQETQYF
>TRBJ2-1|TRBV5-1|-|few
TGCGCCAGCAGCTTGGTGGGACCCATTCTCGACAATGAGCAGTTCTTC
CASSLVGPILDNEQFF
>TRBJ2-3|TRBV12-5|-|-
TGTGCTAGTGGTTTCGGCAACCCTTCCACAGATACGCAGTATTTT
CASGFGNPSTDTQYF
>TRBJ2-5|TRBV7-4|TRBD1|-
TGTGCCAGCAGTTTTAGGGACAGAACTAAAGAGACCCAGTACTTC
CASSFRDRTKETQYF
>TRBJ2-3|TRBV6-1|TRBD1|-
TGTGCCAGCACCCGAGACAGGGGGCAGTTTGGAGATACGCAGTATTTT
CASTRDRGQFGDTQYF
>TRBJ1-4|TRBV7-8|-|few
TGTGCCAGCAGCCCTCGGGCGGTCGGGGAAAAACTGTTTTTT
CASSPRAVGEKLFF
>TRBJ2-2|TRBV7-9|-|-
TGTGCCAGCAGCTTAGGCGCAGGTTCCACCGGGGAGCTGTTTTTT
CASSLGAGSTGELFF